The 28 T cell receptor beta chains presented below share a single source sample, sequenced in a study of T cells in Graves' hyperthyroidism and ophthalmopathy. Amplified TCR beta CDR3 regions derived from RNA transcripts. During a first-round RT-PCR of the TCR CDR3, the HTBI primer set was used. Using its own MiXCR run on the multiplex PCR reads, TCRdb lists one record per CDR3 protein. The table has around 500,000 distinct CDR3 sequences, 14% seen once. What was sequenced was blood. The receptors originated from a woman in her thirties or forties with Graves' hyperthyroidism.

The rearrangement joins TRBV7-6 to TRBJ2-6; a possible D gene is TRBD1 (5 bases). The length of the CDR3 is 20 residues. From germline, CDR1 is SGHVS and CDR2 FNYEAQ. Trimming shortened V by 5 bases and J by 0 bases, and 23 bases separated the two germline ends. The CDR3 nucleotides read TGTGCCAGCAGCCACCCTACCCAGACAGTCCCCGACTCTGGGGCCAACGTCCTGACTTTC. The encoded protein is CASSHPTQTVPDSGANVLTF.

The sample holds a few counts of this clonotype. The V gene is TRBV4-1, the J gene TRBJ2-2; possible D gene TRBD2, 6 bases. V was pared by 4 bases and J by 5 bases, with 17 bases between. Germline CDR1 and CDR2: MGHRA and YSYEKL. The CDR3 has 16 residues. The CDR3 loop is CASSRDPKRVTGELFF. CDR3 DNA: TGCGCCAGCAGCCGAGATCCGAAGCGGGTGACCGGGGAGCTGTTTTTT.

This clonotype came up many times. This chain links TRBV10-3 with TRBJ2-3; D is uncertain. Germline CDR1 is ENHRY and CDR2 is SYGVKD. The CDR3 sequence is 16 residues long. V lost 6 bases and J 0 bases, leaving 16 bases between the germline ends. In nucleotides, the CDR3 is TGTGCCATCAGCCCCCTGGACGGATTAAGCACAGATACGCAGTATTTT. Protein sequence: CAISPLDGLSTDTQYF.

This clonotype was found many times. This chain joins TRBV6-1 and TRBJ2-7; no definite D call. The V gene lost 4 bases and the J gene lost 3 bases, with 13 bases spanning the gap. The CDR3 length is 14 residues. Germline assignment: CDR1 MNHNS and CDR2 SASEGT. The CDR3 here is CASSVGTSLYEQYF. In DNA form, the CDR3 reads TGTGCCAGCAGTGTTGGTACATCGCTCTACGAGCAGTACTTC.

This clonotype was detected ten times or more. CDR3 nucleotide sequence: TGCAGTGCCTTGTCTCCGGGACAGGGTGCCGGCGAGACCCAGTACTTC. Encoded protein: CSALSPGQGAGETQYF. The chain combines TRBV20-1 with TRBJ2-5; 9 bases match TRBD1. The CDR3 runs 16 residues. V lost 6 bases and J lost 5; bases outside the gene matches: 16. Germline CDR1 and CDR2: DFQATT and SNEGSKA (reference sequence).

With respect to this clonotype: A read error is possible here, since a much larger clone lies one base away. CDR3 residues: CASSLAITSGAGSDTQYF. CDR3 DNA sequence: TGCGCCAGCAGCTTGGCCATCACTAGCGGTGCCGGCTCAGATACGCAGTATTTT. The rearrangement uses TRBV5-1 and TRBJ2-3; 8 bases are shared with TRBD2. There are 18 residues in the CDR3. Germline CDR1 SGHRS, CDR2 YFSETQ. Germline trimming cut 0 bases from V and 4 bases from J; bases unmatched to any gene: 13.

This clonotype appeared many times. J is TRBJ1-5 and V is TRBV12-3 or TRBV12-4, with D hard to call. This CDR3 region has 16 residues. V lost 2 bases and J 0 bases, leaving 11 bases between the germline ends. In DNA form, the CDR3 reads TGTGCCAGCAGTTTATCCGGCTGGTATAGCAATCAGCCCCAGCATTTT. Translated: CASSLSGWYSNQPQHF.

This clonotype was seen many times. V gene TRBV20-1 combines with J gene TRBJ2-7, with 9 bases fitting TRBD1. Germline trimming cut 4 bases from V and 5 bases from J; bases unmatched to any gene: 9. CDR3 length: 14 residues. The germline V gene encodes CDR1 DFQATT and CDR2 SNEGSKA (reference sequence). DNA of the CDR3: TGCAGTGCTACACCGGGACAGGGCTTCAACGAGCAGTACTTC. Its protein is CSATPGQGFNEQYF.

This clonotype was recorded at least ten times. The chain has TRBV10-3 and TRBJ1-2; 7 nucleotides match TRBD1. CDR3 length equals 13 residues. The V segment lost 10 bases and the J segment 5 bases; nucleotides outside the gene matches: 10. Germline CDR1 and CDR2: ENHRY and SYGVKD. In DNA form, the CDR3 reads TGTGCCAGCCAACAGGGGTCGGGGTATGGCTACACCTTC. It codes for CASQQGSGYGYTF.

This clonotype was counted ten times or more. This chain connects TRBV9 to TRBJ2-5; weak D call: TRBD2 (7 bases). V lost 0 bases, J lost 2 bases, and 11 bases lay in between. The CDR3 is 15 amino acids. Germline CDR1 is SGDLS and CDR2 is YYNGEE. The CDR3 nucleotides are TGTGCCAGCAGCGTAGGCGGGGGCCCGCAAGAGACCCAGTACTTC. Translating gives CASSVGGGPQETQYF.

This clonotype has only a few counts. The chain uses TRBV13 and TRBJ2-1, with D unresolved. V was clipped by 4 bases and J by 7 bases, with 20 bases between them. Germline-derived CDR1 and CDR2 are PRHDT and FYEKMQ (reference sequence). The length of the CDR3 is 16 residues. CDR3 in amino acids: CASSYRTGRLGNEQFF. DNA for the CDR3: TGTGCCAGCAGCTACCGGACGGGCCGGTTGGGGAATGAGCAGTTCTTC.

This clonotype was counted at least ten times. This chain joins TRBV20-1 and TRBJ2-7; no firm D call. The ends were cut back, 0 bases at V and 2 bases at J, with 8 bases in the middle. The germline gives CDR1 DFQATT, CDR2 SNEGSKA (reference sequence). CDR3 size: 13 residues. In nucleotides, the CDR3 is TGCAGTGCTAGAGAATCCGGCCCCTACGAGCAGTACTTC. This sequence encodes CSARESGPYEQYF.

This clonotype showed up many times. The V and J genes are TRBV3-1 and TRBJ1-2; maybe TRBD1 (6 bases). Per germline, CDR1 LGHDT and CDR2 YNNKEL (reference sequence). This CDR3 region has 14 residues. V shed 7 bases and J shed 7 bases, with 19 bases lying between them. Here the CDR3 reads CASNPGGQGTGYTF. The CDR3 DNA is TGTGCCAGCAACCCCGGTGGGCAGGGGACTGGCTACACCTTC.

This clonotype was picked up many times. V usage is TRBV3-1 and J usage is TRBJ1-1, with D tentatively TRBD1 (5 bases). This CDR3 contains 15 residues. CDR1 is LGHDT and CDR2 is YNNKEL in the germline V gene (reference sequence). The V and J ends lost 1 base and 4 bases respectively, with 13 bases between them. This CDR3 reads CASSQAYGGTTEAFF. The CDR3 coding sequence is TGTGCCAGCAGCCAAGCCTATGGGGGGACCACTGAAGCTTTCTTT.

For this clonotype: Since a much larger clone is just one base distant, this may be a read error. The chain employs TRBV7-2 and TRBJ2-3; 9 bases match TRBD2. CDR1 and CDR2 from the germline V gene are SGHTA and FQGNSA. Unmatched junction bases numbered 12, after V lost 6 bases and J lost 8 bases. The CDR3 runs to 15 residues. The CDR3 reads CASSSLAGSGGTQYF. The CDR3 DNA sequence: TGTGCCAGCAGTTCTCTAGCGGGAAGCGGGGGTACGCAGTATTTT.

The chain joins TRBV15 to TRBJ1-2; the D gene is possibly TRBD1 (5 bases). CDR1 is LNHNV, CDR2 YYDKDF, per germline (reference sequence). This CDR3 spans 13 amino acids. V gave up 4 bases and J gave up 4 bases, with 10 bases separating them. CDR3 region: CATSNDRTYGYTF. The CDR3 DNA sequence: TGTGCCACCAGCAACGACAGAACCTATGGCTACACCTTC.

There are many counts of this clonotype. This chain connects TRBV18 to TRBJ1-1; the D is unclear. The CDR3 is 15 residues long. Germline CDR1 reads KGHSH; CDR2 reads LQKENI. V lost 2 bases to trimming and J lost 4 bases, with 14 bases between them. The CDR3 loop is CASSPTRGEATEAFF. The CDR3 nucleotides are TGTGCCAGCTCACCAACCCGGGGAGAGGCCACTGAAGCTTTCTTT. The entire variable domain, with the rest obtained from reference TRBV18 and TRBJ1-1, is as follows: NAGVMQNPRHLVRRRGQEARLRCSPMKGHSHVYWYRQLPEEGLKFMVYLQKENIIDESGMPKERFSAEFPKEGPSILRIQQVVRGDSAAYFCASSPTRGEATEAFFGQGTRLTVV.

Only a few counts were recorded for this clonotype. The J gene is TRBJ2-1, the V gene TRBV12-3 or TRBV12-4, with no clear D. Trimming cost V 7 bases and J 9 bases, with 13 bases left between them. This CDR3 is 12 amino acids long. CDR3 in DNA: TGTGCCAGCACCTTGGGGAACGGTGAGCAGTTCTTC. It codes for CASTLGNGEQFF.

This clonotype was seen at least ten times. DNA of the CDR3: TGTGCCAGCAGTCCCGCCGGGACACACGACTACGAGCAGTACTTC. Amino acid sequence: CASSPAGTHDYEQYF. V is TRBV28 and J is TRBJ2-7, with a weak D call TRBD1 (6 bases). The CDR3 totals 15 residues. With 5 bases removed from V and 3 bases from J, the gap between germline ends came to 17 bases. Germline V lookup: CDR1 MDHEN, CDR2 SYDVKM.

This clonotype was counted between two and nine times. The V gene is TRBV5-6, the J gene TRBJ2-7; 8 nucleotides agree with TRBD1. In germline, CDR1 is SGHDT, CDR2 YYEEEE. Trimming removed 0 bases from V and 4 bases from J; junction bases left unmatched: 6. This CDR3 is built from 15 residues. The CDR3 DNA is TGTGCCAGCAGCTTGGGCCAGGGGGCGAGATACGAGCAGTACTTC. Translated, it gives CASSLGQGARYEQYF.

This clonotype was detected ten times or more. The V gene is TRBV6-1, the J gene TRBJ2-7; 9 bases match TRBD2. CDR1 MNHNS and CDR2 SASEGT come from the germline V gene. This CDR3 is 15 amino acids long. V was pared by 5 bases and J by 7 bases, with 12 bases of the junction left unmatched. The CDR3 protein is CASSKTSGALGEQYF. The CDR3 DNA follows: TGTGCCAGCAGTAAGACTAGCGGAGCCCTGGGGGAGCAGTACTTC.

This chain joins TRBV20-1 and TRBJ1-3, with no clear D. The germline CDR1 and CDR2 sequences are DFQATT and SNEGSKA (reference sequence). The CDR3 runs 16 residues. Trimming removed 0 bases at V and 0 bases at J, with 12 bases between. CDR3: CSARDYKATSGNTIYF. CDR3 nucleotides: TGCAGTGCTAGAGATTACAAGGCCACCTCTGGAAACACCATATATTTT.

This clonotype appeared a few times. This sequence joins TRBV9 and TRBJ1-1; D remains unclear. V shed 0 bases and J shed 4 bases, with 7 bases lying between them. The germline gives CDR1 SGDLS, CDR2 YYNGEE. The CDR3 has 13 residues. This chain's CDR3 is CASSVEWSTEAFF. The CDR3 DNA is TGTGCCAGCAGCGTAGAGTGGAGCACTGAAGCTTTCTTT.

This clonotype was observed many times. V usage is TRBV2 and J usage is TRBJ2-3, with TRBD1 identical over 10 bases. CDR1 and CDR2 from the germline V gene are SNHLY and FYNNEI. Trimming cost V 6 bases and J 4 bases; bases outside gene matches: 7. The CDR3 runs 15 residues. CDR3 sequence: CASRGDRGRADTQYF. The CDR3 DNA reads TGTGCCAGCAGGGGAGACAGGGGGCGCGCAGATACGCAGTATTTT.

The chain combines TRBV7-2 with TRBJ1-2; 9 bases are a match to TRBD1. The CDR3 is 15 amino acids. Germline V CDR1 and CDR2: SGHTA, FQGNSA. J was trimmed by 7 bases and V by 1 base; bases with no gene match: 7. The CDR3: CASSLVGTGKAGYTF. The DNA for the CDR3 is TGTGCCAGCAGCTTAGTGGGGACAGGGAAGGCTGGCTACACCTTC.

This clonotype was seen ten or more times. V and J are TRBV19 and TRBJ2-2, with 7 bases identical to TRBD1. The germline V gene encodes CDR1 LNHDA and CDR2 SQIVND (reference sequence). This CDR3 has 14 residues. Trimming cost V 8 bases and J 7 bases; bases outside gene matches: 10. Here the CDR3 DNA reads TGTGCCAGTCGGGACAGCAGAGGTCGCGGGGAGCTGTTTTTT. This codes for CASRDSRGRGELFF.

This clonotype was recorded at least ten times. The chain has TRBV12-3 or TRBV12-4 and TRBJ2-3; 8 positions agree with TRBD2. The CDR3 sequence is 15 residues long. V lost 3 bases and J lost 4; bases outside the gene matches: 6. CDR3: CASSLQSGGADTQYF. In nucleotides, the CDR3 is TGTGCCAGCAGTTTGCAAAGCGGGGGTGCAGATACGCAGTATTTT.

This clonotype was detected a few times. In nucleotides, the CDR3 is TGTGCCATCAGTGAAGGACAGAACACCGGGGAGCTGTTTTTT. Protein sequence: CAISEGQNTGELFF. The chain couples TRBV10-3 to TRBJ2-2; TRBD1 might be the D (5 bases). Germline CDR1 and CDR2: ENHRY and SYGVKD. With 3 bases removed from V and 1 base from J, the gap between germline ends came to 6 bases. This CDR3 region has 14 residues.